One sample yielded the 23 T cell receptor beta chains listed below, sequenced in a study of blood T cell repertoires in COVID-19. Generated by immunoSEQ multiplex PCR, the TCRdb table keeps only in-frame clones and is missing some. The table has roughly 140,000 clones, approximately 83% seen once. Sequencing was done on a sample of peripheral blood. These receptors originate from a man between 65 and 80 years old with acute or convalescent COVID-19.

This chain joins TRBV12-3 or TRBV12-4 and TRBJ2-4; 9 bases align to TRBD2. The CDR3 has 13 amino acids. V lost 5 bases, J lost 9 bases, and 5 bases stayed unmatched. The CDR3 protein is CASSHSGSFIQYF. The CDR3 DNA is TGTGCCAGCAGTCATAGCGGGAGCTTCATTCAGTACTTC.

The chain joins TRBV19 to TRBJ1-3; 7 nucleotides agree with TRBD1. The CDR3 is 14 residues long. Germline lookup yields CDR1 LNHDA and CDR2 SQIVND (reference sequence). With 7 bases clipped from V and 3 bases from J, the junction kept 6 bases outside the gene matches. The CDR3 loop reads CASTRQGGGNTIYF. CDR3 DNA sequence: TGTGCCAGTACAAGACAGGGCGGTGGAAACACCATATATTTT.

The chain uses TRBV15 and TRBJ1-2, with D possibly TRBD1 on 5 matching bases. The CDR3 totals 15 residues. Looked up from germline, CDR1 is LNHNV and CDR2 is YYDKDF (reference sequence). V shed 2 bases and J shed 0 bases, with 10 bases lying between them. The CDR3 is CATSRKSTANYGYTF. The CDR3 coding sequence is TGTGCCACCAGCAGAAAATCGACAGCTAACTATGGCTACACCTTC. The full variable domain, rest sourced from reference TRBV15 and TRBJ1-2, is DAMVIQNPRYQVTQFGKPVTLSCSQTLNHNVMYWYQQKSSQAPKLLFHYYDKDFNNEADTPDNFQSRRPNTSFCFLDIRSPGLGDTAMYLCATSRKSTANYGYTFGSGTRLTVV.

The genes are TRBV27 and TRBJ2-7, with 8 bases aligning to TRBD1. The CDR3 has 14 residues. V was pared by 7 bases and J by 3 bases, with 8 bases of the junction left unmatched. Germline loops: CDR1 MNHEY, CDR2 SMNVEV (reference sequence). CDR3 amino acids: CASNTGQEIYEQYF. The DNA of the CDR3 is TGTGCCAGCAATACGGGACAGGAGATCTACGAGCAGTACTTC.

The V and J genes are TRBV28 and TRBJ2-2; 8 positions match TRBD1. The CDR3 is 14 residues long. Trimming removed 6 bases from V and 4 bases from J; junction bases left unmatched: 4. Germline V gene lookup returns CDR1 MDHEN and CDR2 SYDVKM. The CDR3 here is CASRIDRGTGELFF. CDR3 in DNA: TGTGCCAGCAGAATAGACAGGGGCACCGGGGAGCTGTTTTTT.

This chain links TRBV15 with TRBJ2-5; 9 bases map to TRBD1. The CDR3 has 15 residues. V lost 0 bases, J lost 4 bases, and 3 bases stayed unmatched. CDR1 and CDR2 (germline): LNHNV, YYDKDF (reference sequence). Written as DNA, the CDR3 is TGTGCCACCAGCAGAGAGGGACAGGGAAGAGAGACCCAGTACTTC. Its translation: CATSREGQGRETQYF.

The chain recombines TRBV14 with TRBJ2-5; D remains unclear. The CDR3 length is 14 residues. Germline V lookup: CDR1 SGHDN, CDR2 FVKESK. V was pared by 1 base and J by 5 bases, with 11 bases between. CDR3 DNA sequence: TGTGCCAGCAGCCAAGTCGCTATCTGGGAGACCCAGTACTTC. It specifies CASSQVAIWETQYF.

This chain uses TRBV2 with TRBJ2-3, with 7 bases matching TRBD2. Germline V gene lookup returns CDR1 SNHLY and CDR2 FYNNEI. The CDR3 has 16 amino acids. Germline trimming cut 2 bases from V and 0 bases from J; bases unmatched to any gene: 5. The CDR3 is CASSERLAASTDTQYF. The CDR3 nucleotides read TGTGCCAGCAGTGAAAGACTAGCAGCCAGCACAGATACGCAGTATTTT.

The genes are TRBV11-3 and TRBJ2-3; TRBD2 agrees at 8 bases. The CDR3 is 15 amino acids. The V gene end was trimmed by 3 bases and the J gene end by 1 base; junction bases not matched to a gene: 3. CDR1 and CDR2 (germline): SGHNT, YENEEA. CDR3 nucleotide sequence: TGTGCCAGCAGCTTTAGCGGGGACGGCACAGATACGCAGTATTTT. Encoded protein: CASSFSGDGTDTQYF.

The chain has TRBV11-2 and TRBJ2-1, with TRBD2 matching over 7 bases. V shed 6 bases and J 6 bases; nucleotides not matched to a gene: 8. CDR1 is SGHAT, CDR2 FQNNGV, per germline. CDR3 size: 14 residues. CDR3 sequence reads: CASSSTGTTNEQFF. CDR3 DNA: TGTGCCAGCAGTAGTACCGGGACTACCAATGAGCAGTTCTTC. The whole variable domain, filled in from reference TRBV11-2 and TRBJ2-1, reads EAGVAQSPRYKIIEKRQSVAFWCNPISGHATLYWYQQILGQGPKLLIQFQNNGVVDDSQLPKDRFSAERLKGVDSTLKIQPAKLEDSAVYLCASSSTGTTNEQFFGPGTRLTVL.

This chain uses TRBV19 with TRBJ1-5; TRBD1 agrees at 7 bases. CDR1 is LNHDA, CDR2 SQIVND, per germline (reference sequence). The CDR3 sequence is 20 residues long. Losses at the gene ends were 7 bases for V and 4 bases for J; bases not matched to a gene: 25. This CDR3 is CASTRLQGGRFPPSNQPQHF. The CDR3 bases are TGTGCCAGTACCCGCCTCCAAGGGGGCAGGTTCCCCCCCTCTAATCAGCCCCAGCATTTT.

This clone was found once. The CDR3 protein is CASSSSLAGRETQYF. The CDR3 bases are TGTGCCAGCAGTTCTTCCTTAGCGGGGAGGGAGACCCAGTACTTC. The J gene is TRBJ2-5, the V gene TRBV27; 8 nucleotides agree with TRBD2. V was pared by 4 bases and J by 5 bases, with 9 bases of the junction left unmatched. CDR1 and CDR2 (germline): MNHEY, SMNVEV (reference sequence). The CDR3 covers 15 residues.

V gene TRBV27 combines with J gene TRBJ1-2; 7 bases fit TRBD1. The ends lost 6 bases at V and 7 bases at J; junction bases unmatched: 11. Germline V gives CDR1 MNHEY, CDR2 SMNVEV (reference sequence). The CDR3 has 14 amino acids. The CDR3 region is CASRPLGGASGYTF. In DNA, the CDR3 is TGTGCCAGCAGGCCCTTAGGGGGCGCGAGTGGCTACACCTTC.

V and J are TRBV28 and TRBJ1-2, with a weak D call TRBD1 (5 bases). Per the germline V gene, CDR1 is MDHEN and CDR2 is SYDVKM. The CDR3 totals 13 residues. Trimming took 5 bases from V and 9 from J, leaving 16 bases between them. CDR3 coding DNA: TGTGCCAGCAGTGGGGCGGACGGGAGGAGCTACACCTTC. It specifies CASSGADGRSYTF.

The chain combines TRBV2 with TRBJ2-5; D might be TRBD1 (5 bases). From germline, CDR1 is SNHLY and CDR2 FYNNEI. V gave up 6 bases and J gave up 7 bases, with 9 bases separating them. The CDR3 consists of 11 residues. The CDR3 protein is CASRDIGTQYF. The CDR3 region has the DNA TGTGCCAGCAGGGACATTGGGACCCAGTACTTC.

The rearrangement joins TRBV5-4 to TRBJ1-1; unclear D gene. This CDR3 contains 13 residues. CDR1 and CDR2 from the germline V gene are SGHNT and YYREEE (reference sequence). V lost 2 bases and J 5 bases, leaving 10 bases between the germline ends. The DNA for the CDR3 is TGTGCCAGCAGCTTCCATGGTCTAACTGAAGCTTTCTTT. It specifies CASSFHGLTEAFF.

The chain links TRBV18 to TRBJ2-7; 11 bases are shared with TRBD1. Germline CDR1 and CDR2: KGHSH and LQKENI. The CDR3 consists of 16 residues. V gave up 3 bases and J gave up 2 bases; unmatched junction bases: 6. The CDR3 here is CASSPLDRGPTYEQYF. As DNA, the CDR3 is TGTGCCAGCTCACCGTTGGACAGGGGGCCTACCTACGAGCAGTACTTC.

The rearrangement links TRBV6-6 to TRBJ2-6; 12 nucleotides agree with TRBD1. The V gene's germline CDR1 is MNHNY and CDR2 SVGAGI (reference sequence). J was trimmed by 4 bases and V by 5 bases; bases with no gene match: 9. The CDR3 runs to 18 residues. CDR3 sequence (DNA): TGTGCCAGCAGTCCCAGCGGGACAGGGGGCTCAGGGGCCAACGTCCTGACTTTC. It is translated as CASSPSGTGGSGANVLTF.

This clone has only one observation. This rearrangement joins TRBV19 to TRBJ2-1; 13 nucleotides agree with TRBD2. Per the germline V gene, CDR1 is LNHDA and CDR2 is SQIVND (reference sequence). Trimming at V came to 6 bases and at J to 8 bases, leaving 7 bases not matched to a gene. The CDR3 length is 15 residues. CDR3 nucleotides: TGTGCCAGTAGGTTACTAGCGGGAGGGTTAGATGAGCAGTTCTTC. This encodes CASRLLAGGLDEQFF.

This clone was seen repeatedly, ten times or more. This sample includes further DNA sequences coding for the same CDR3. The chain uses TRBV6-2 or TRBV6-3 and TRBJ2-7, with 7 nucleotides matching TRBD2. Trimming at V came to 5 bases and at J to 1 base, leaving 11 bases not matched to a gene. The CDR3 is made up of 16 amino acids. Per germline, CDR1 MNHEY and CDR2 SVGEGT. CDR3 sequence (DNA): TGTGCCAGCAGTGCCCCCTTTAGCGGGTCTTCCTACGAGCAGTACTTC. Translation: CASSAPFSGSSYEQYF.

This clone was detected only a few times. The chain recombines TRBV5-6 with TRBJ2-7, with TRBD2 matching over 13 bases. Germline values: CDR1 SGHDT, CDR2 YYEEEE. The CDR3 contains 15 residues. J gave up 5 bases and V 4 bases, and 6 bases lay outside the gene matches. In DNA, the CDR3 is TGTGCCAGCAGCACTACTAGCGGGAGGGTCCACGAGCAGTACTTC. This sequence encodes CASSTTSGRVHEQYF.

The chain combines TRBV30 with TRBJ2-5; 10 bases fit TRBD2. The germline gives CDR1 GTSNPN, CDR2 SVGIG (reference sequence). V gave up 1 base and J gave up 2 bases; unmatched junction bases: 4. CDR3 length: 15 amino acids. The CDR3 region is CAWSEGLANQETQYF. The DNA of the CDR3 is TGTGCCTGGAGTGAGGGACTAGCGAATCAAGAGACCCAGTACTTC.

This sequence joins TRBV7-2 and TRBJ1-5; 8 positions agree with TRBD1. Trimming at V came to 3 bases and at J to 5 bases, leaving 6 bases not matched to a gene. The CDR3 consists of 15 residues. The germline V gene has CDR1 SGHTA and CDR2 FQGNSA. The CDR3 DNA sequence: TGTGCCAGCAGCTTGACAGGGGATTATGATCAGCCCCAGCATTTT. It is translated as CASSLTGDYDQPQHF.